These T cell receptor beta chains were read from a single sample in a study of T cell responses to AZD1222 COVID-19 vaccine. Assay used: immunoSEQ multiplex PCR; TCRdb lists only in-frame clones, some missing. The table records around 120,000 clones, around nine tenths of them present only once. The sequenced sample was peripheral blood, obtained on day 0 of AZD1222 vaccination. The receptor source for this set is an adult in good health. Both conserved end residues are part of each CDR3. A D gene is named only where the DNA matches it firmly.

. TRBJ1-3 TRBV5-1 TGCGCCAGCAGCCTTACAGGCGCAGGGGACGGAAACACCATATATTTT CASSLTGAGDGNTIYF
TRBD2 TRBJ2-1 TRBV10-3 TGTGCCATCAGTGAGTCGTGGCAGGGAGGGGATGAGCAGTTCTTC CAISESWQGGDEQFF
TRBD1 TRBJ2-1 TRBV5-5 TGTGCCAGCAGCTTGGACAGGGGGTCGTACAATGAGCAGTTCTTC CASSLDRGSYNEQFF
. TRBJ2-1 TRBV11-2 TGTGCCAGCAGCCGCGACCGTGGTCCTAAGTTCTTC CASSRDRGPKFF
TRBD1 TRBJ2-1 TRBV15 TGTGCCACCAGCAGAGATTTGGGGACAGCTTACAATGAGCAGTTCTTC CATSRDLGTAYNEQFF
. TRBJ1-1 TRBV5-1 TGCGCCAGCAGCTTCGGACCTGCAAACACTGAAGCTTTCTTT CASSFGPANTEAFF
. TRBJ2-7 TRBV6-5 TGTGCCAGCGGGACTACAGGGGAATATCCCTACGAGCAGTACTTC CASGTTGEYPYEQYF
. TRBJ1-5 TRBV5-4 TGTGCCAGCAGCTTGGACGGAGGCAATCAGCCCCAGCATTTT CASSLDGGNQPQHF
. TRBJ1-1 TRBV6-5 TGTGCCAGCAGGCTTGCGAGCCATACTGAAGCTTTCTTT CASRLASHTEAFF
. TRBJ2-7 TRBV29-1 TGCAGCGTGGAAGGGGATAGCTACGAGCAGTACTTC CSVEGDSYEQYF
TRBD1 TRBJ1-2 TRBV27 TGTGCCAGCAGTTTTCGGGGCAGGGGGTTGGGTGCTAACTATGGCTACACCTTC CASSFRGRGLGANYGYTF